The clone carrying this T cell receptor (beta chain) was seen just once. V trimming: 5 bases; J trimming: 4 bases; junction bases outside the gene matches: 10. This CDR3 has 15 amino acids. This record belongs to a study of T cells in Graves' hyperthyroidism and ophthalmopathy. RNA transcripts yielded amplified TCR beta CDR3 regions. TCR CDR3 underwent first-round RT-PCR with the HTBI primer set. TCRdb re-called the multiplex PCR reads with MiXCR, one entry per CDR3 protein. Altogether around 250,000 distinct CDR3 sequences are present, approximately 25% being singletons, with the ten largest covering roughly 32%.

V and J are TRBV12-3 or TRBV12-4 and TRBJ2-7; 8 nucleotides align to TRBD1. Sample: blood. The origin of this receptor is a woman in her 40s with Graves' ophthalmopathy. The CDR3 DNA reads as TGTGCCAGCAGTATAACCGGGACAGGCTATTACGAGCAGTACTTC. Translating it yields CASSITGTGYYEQYF.